The 6 T cell receptor beta chains in this list originate from one sample, sequenced in a study of CXCR3-negative and CXCR3-positive naive CD8 T cells. Through 5' RACE with UMI labels, the TRB cDNA libraries were prepared. TCRdb reprocessed the 5' RACE reads and reports one entry per CDR3 protein, with no DNA. The sample totals roughly 89,000 distinct CDR3 sequences. The sample consisted of naive CXCR3- CD8+ T cells from blood. The subset was: CD45RO-CCR7+CD27+CD95- naive CD8+ T cells lacking CXCR3 (TNR3-). The origin of the receptors is a human donor in good health. Some clones in this sample may be carry-over from other donors' samples.

This chain links TRBV29-1 with TRBJ2-1; no DNA is available, so the TRBD2 call from TCRdb remains unchecked. The CDR3 has 14 residues. Per the germline V gene, CDR1 is SQVTM and CDR2 is ANQGSEA. CDR3 sequence reads: CSVEVREEYNEQFF.

The chain is built from TRBV29-1 and TRBJ1-2. CDR1 SQVTM and CDR2 ANQGSEA come from the germline V gene. The CDR3 loop spans 16 amino acids. The CDR3 is CSVEDNRWKNNYGYTF. The variable domain in full, completed from reference TRBV29-1 and TRBJ1-2, reads SAVISQKPSRDICQRGTSLTIQCQVDSQVTMMFWYRQQPGQSLTLIATANQGSEATYESGFVIDKFPISRPNLTFSTLTVSNMSPEDSSIYLCSVEDNRWKNNYGYTFGSGTRLTVV.

The rearrangement links TRBV13 to TRBJ2-7; lacking DNA, the TRBD1 call made by TCRdb goes unchecked. The germline CDR1 and CDR2 sequences are PRHDT and FYEKMQ (reference sequence). There are 15 residues in the CDR3. CDR3 in amino acids: CASSTRQGVTYEQYF. The full variable domain, with the rest looked up from reference TRBV13 and TRBJ2-7, is AAGVIQSPRHLIKEKRETATLKCYPIPRHDTVYWYQQGPGQDPQFLISFYEKMQSDKGSIPDRFSAQQFSDYHSELNMSSLELGDSALYFCASSTRQGVTYEQYFGPGTRLTVT.

This chain links TRBV24-1 with TRBJ2-7; TCRdb outputs TRBD1, but without DNA this stays unchecked. Per the germline V gene, CDR1 is KGHDR and CDR2 is SFDVKD. The CDR3 covers 15 residues. CDR3 amino acids: CATSDRTGPSYEQYF.

This chain links TRBV29-1 with TRBJ2-7; the TCRdb call, TRBD1, lacks DNA for checking. The CDR3 has 12 residues. Per germline, CDR1 SQVTM and CDR2 ANQGSEA. The CDR3 protein is CSVWDRAYEQYF.

This rearrangement joins TRBV7-3 to TRBJ2-2; TCRdb's assignment of TRBD1 cannot be checked, as there is no DNA. Per the germline V gene, CDR1 is SGHTA and CDR2 is FQGTGA. The CDR3 runs 13 residues. CDR3 protein: CASSLEGAGELFF.